The source of this T cell receptor (beta chain) is a study of OX40 agonist ivuxolimab in advanced cancers. In the study overall: Dose-escalation patients suffered from hepatocellular carcinoma, melanoma, renal cell or head and neck cancer. Study observations and caveats: Partial responders treated at 0.1-3.0 mg/kg exhibited clonal expansion among the lowest measured.

V shed 0 bases and J shed 0 bases, with 6 bases lying between them. The CDR3 loop spans 15 amino acids. Germline lookup yields CDR1 SGHRS and CDR2 YFSETQ. As for this clone: The target antigen is unknown.

Profiled with immunoSEQ multiplex PCR; TCRdb holds only in-frame clones, not every one. The table has 86,000 or so clones, about 90% seen once. This TCR derives from an adult with an advanced solid tumor such as melanoma, head and neck, liver or kidney cancer. Sequenced here: CD4+ or CD8+ T cells sorted from blood, sampled in a trial of the OX40 agonist ivuxolimab. V usage is TRBV5-1 and J usage is TRBJ1-4; D unclear. The CDR3: CASSLGHATNEKLFF. Here the CDR3 DNA reads TGCGCCAGCAGCTTGGGCCATGCAACTAATGAAAAACTGTTTTTT.